The 15 T cell receptor beta chains given below trace back to one sample, sequenced in a study of cytomegalovirus exposure and HLA in healthy donors. Primers: 60 Vbeta forward and 13 Jbeta reverse. The data were produced by immunoSEQ multiplex PCR, yet TCRdb's version contains in-frame clones alone and is incomplete. The data contain approximately 200,000 clones, less than 85% of them seen just once; the ten biggest clones take up 1.5% to 1.7%. The specimen sequenced was PBMCs. Receptors were obtained from a girl under 18 in good health and CMV-seropositive.

For the CDR3, the DNA is TGTGCCAGCAGTTACTCTGGGACAGGGACCTATGGCTACACCTTC. Its translation: CASSYSGTGTYGYTF. The V call is TRBV6-5, the J call TRBJ1-2; TRBD1 matches 9 bases. Trimming took 0 bases from V and 4 from J; bases not matched to a gene: 3. The germline V gene has CDR1 MNHEY and CDR2 SVGAGI. CDR3 length equals 15 residues.

V and J are TRBV4-1 and TRBJ1-2, with TRBD1 matching over 11 bases. Germline values: CDR1 MGHRA, CDR2 YSYEKL. Trimming at V came to 1 base and at J to 6 bases, leaving 4 bases not matched to a gene. This CDR3 has 15 amino acids. The CDR3 protein is CASSQGWTGGDGYTF. Here the CDR3 DNA reads TGCGCCAGCAGCCAAGGGTGGACAGGGGGCGATGGCTACACCTTC.

This clone came up a few times. J is TRBJ1-4 and V is TRBV19, with TRBD1 as a possible D gene (5 bases). The germline gives CDR1 LNHDA, CDR2 SQIVND (reference sequence). V dropped 3 bases and J dropped 0 bases, with 17 bases sitting between them. CDR3 length: 18 residues. This chain's CDR3 is CASSIRGTLPSTNEKLFF. The CDR3 region has the DNA TGTGCCAGTAGTATCCGTGGGACTCTGCCTTCAACTAATGAAAAACTGTTTTTT.

This clone was seen only once. The sample contains more than one DNA sequence encoding this CDR3. The V and J genes are TRBV5-6 and TRBJ2-7, with TRBD1 matching 7 bases. V lost 4 bases, J lost 5 bases, and 6 bases stayed unmatched. Looked up from germline, CDR1 is SGHDT and CDR2 is YYEEEE. This CDR3 has 13 residues. CDR3 in amino acids: CASSLDRVNEQYF. The CDR3 region has the DNA TGTGCCAGCAGCCTAGACAGGGTTAACGAGCAGTACTTC.

V gene TRBV5-5 combines with J gene TRBJ2-3; TRBD2 is a possible D gene (7 bases). Trimming cost V 4 bases and J 0 bases, with 12 bases left between them. Germline CDR1 reads SGHKS; CDR2 reads YYEKEE (reference sequence). The CDR3 sequence is 15 residues long. CDR3 amino acids: CASSRGGGSTDTQYF. The CDR3 DNA reads TGTGCCAGCAGCCGAGGGGGGGGAAGCACAGATACGCAGTATTTT.

This clone turned up a few times. The gene calls are TRBV6-5 and TRBJ2-5, with D unclear. Trimming took 2 bases from V and 6 from J, leaving 10 bases between them. The germline CDR1 and CDR2 sequences are MNHEY and SVGAGI. CDR3 length: 13 residues. The CDR3, as DNA: TGTGCCAGCAGTTACGTGGGCAGGCAGACCCAGTACTTC. It encodes CASSYVGRQTQYF.

The rearrangement links TRBV4-3 to TRBJ2-7, with 7 bases aligning to TRBD1. V was pared by 5 bases and J by 4 bases, with 11 bases of the junction left unmatched. The germline V gene has CDR1 LGHNA and CDR2 YSLEER. There are 15 residues in the CDR3. The CDR3 bases are TGCGCCAGCAGCTCCAAACTGGACAGGTTGTACGAGCAGTACTTC. Its protein product is CASSSKLDRLYEQYF.

This clone was detected a few times. This chain joins TRBV5-4 and TRBJ2-3; TRBD2 matches 8 bases. Per germline, CDR1 SGHNT and CDR2 YYREEE (reference sequence). V shed 4 bases and J 0 bases; nucleotides not matched to a gene: 10. The CDR3 is made up of 17 amino acids. CDR3 residues: CASSPTGGGHSTDTQYF. In nucleotides, the CDR3 is TGTGCCAGCAGCCCGACCGGCGGGGGGCATAGCACAGATACGCAGTATTTT.

The chain has TRBV6-5 and TRBJ1-2, with 8 bases fitting TRBD1. The V and J ends lost 8 bases and 1 base, in that order; junction bases with no gene match: 6. The CDR3 contains 14 residues. Per the germline V gene, CDR1 is MNHEY and CDR2 is SVGAGI. The CDR3 protein is CASRRTGLNYGYTF. In DNA, the CDR3 is TGTGCCAGCCGAAGGACAGGGCTTAACTATGGCTACACCTTC.

This clone was observed a handful of times. The chain combines TRBV6-4 with TRBJ1-2; 9 bases are shared with TRBD1. The ends lost 6 bases at V and 7 bases at J; junction bases unmatched: 6. The CDR3 contains 13 residues. The germline V gene has CDR1 MRHNA and CDR2 SNTAGT. This CDR3 reads CASRGTGRSGYTF. CDR3 DNA: TGTGCCAGCAGAGGGACAGGGAGATCTGGCTACACCTTC.

The chain has TRBV2 and TRBJ1-1; 9 nucleotides match TRBD1. The CDR3 has 13 amino acids. With V trimmed by 5 bases and J by 4 bases, 2 bases remained unmatched. Germline V CDR1 and CDR2: SNHLY, FYNNEI. This CDR3 reads CASSLTGGTEAFF. CDR3 in DNA: TGTGCCAGCAGTTTGACAGGGGGCACTGAAGCTTTCTTT.

This chain connects TRBV2 to TRBJ1-6; no clear D gene. V lost 4 bases and J 4 bases, leaving 26 bases between the germline ends. The CDR3 has 20 amino acids. Germline values: CDR1 SNHLY, CDR2 FYNNEI. CDR3 nucleotides: TGTGCCAGCAGTGCCAAAAGCGGTTATTATACCCTGTCTTATAATTCACCCCTCCACTTT. It codes for CASSAKSGYYTLSYNSPLHF.

CDR3 in DNA: TGTGCCAGCTCACCAAGAGGCACCGGGGAGCTGTTTTTT. Protein: CASSPRGTGELFF. The chain uses TRBV18 and TRBJ2-2; no reliable D call. The CDR3 covers 13 residues. Between the trimmed V and J ends, which lost 2 bases and 4 bases, there was a span of 5 bases. Germline CDR1 is KGHSH and CDR2 is LQKENI.

J is TRBJ2-5 and V is TRBV30; D is possibly TRBD2 (6 bases). Germline assignment: CDR1 GTSNPN and CDR2 SVGIG (reference sequence). The CDR3 runs to 14 residues. Trimming cost V 0 bases and J 3 bases, with 11 bases left between them. The CDR3 here is CAWSVGGKKETQYF. In DNA form, the CDR3 reads TGTGCCTGGAGTGTAGGAGGGAAGAAAGAGACCCAGTACTTC.

This chain joins TRBV11-2 and TRBJ2-7, with D perhaps matching TRBD2 (5 bases). Per the germline V gene, CDR1 is SGHAT and CDR2 is FQNNGV. Trimming pared 5 bases from V and 7 bases from J, leaving 12 bases between. The CDR3 contains 12 residues. The CDR3 reads CASSHRTGEQYF. The CDR3 nucleotides read TGTGCCAGCAGCCATCGGACTGGTGAGCAGTACTTC.